This passage covers 30 T cell receptor beta chains from one sample sequenced in a study of T-cell reconstitution after alpha-beta-depleted transplantation in children. A TCRbeta library incorporating unique molecular identifiers was prepared. TCRdb reanalysed the PCR reads using MiXCR and keeps one entry per CDR3 protein. The sample has approximately 1,000,000 distinct CDR3 sequences; about 30% are singletons. The input for sequencing was PBMCs, mostly from graft donor cells, taken 360 days after TCRalphabeta/CD19-depleted stem cell transplant. Receptors were obtained from a boy under two years old who had a stem cell transplant for SCID, so the T cells may come from the graft donor.

The chain employs TRBV12-3 or TRBV12-4 and TRBJ1-2; D gene unclear. The CDR3 extends over 14 amino acids. The germline V and J ends were trimmed by 6 bases and 4 bases, with 15 bases remaining between them. The CDR3 nucleotides read TGTGCCAGCAGGCAGATAACCGGCTCCTATGGCTACACCTTC. Protein product: CASRQITGSYGYTF.

This clonotype was picked up a small number of times. This sequence joins TRBV29-1 and TRBJ1-2; D is possibly TRBD1 (5 bases). V dropped 4 bases and J dropped 4 bases, with 13 bases sitting between them. The CDR3 runs 13 residues. Germline V gives CDR1 SQVTM, CDR2 ANQGSEA. Here the CDR3 DNA reads TGCAGCGTTGTGGGGACCATAGCCTATGGCTACACCTTC. It yields the protein CSVVGTIAYGYTF.

This clonotype appeared many times. The chain has TRBV21-1 and TRBJ2-1. TRBV21-1 is shown as a pseudogene. The CDR3 extends over 14 amino acids. CDR3 nucleotides: TGTGCCAGCAGCAAAGCGGGGGAATCGAATGAGCAGTTCTTC. Its protein product is CASSKAGESNEQFF.

This clonotype was picked up a small number of times. The J gene is TRBJ1-2, the V gene TRBV28, with 8 bases identical to TRBD1. Losses at the gene ends were 6 bases for V and 5 bases for J; bases not matched to a gene: 5. CDR3 length: 13 amino acids. In germline, CDR1 is MDHEN, CDR2 SYDVKM. The CDR3 spells CASRQGGLYGYTF. The CDR3 DNA sequence: TGTGCCAGCAGACAGGGGGGATTATATGGCTACACCTTC.

This clonotype was found a few times. The chain recombines TRBV12-3 or TRBV12-4 with TRBJ2-3; 10 bases agree with TRBD2. After removal of 5 bases from V and 4 bases from J, the junction contained 15 bases not matched to a gene. The CDR3 totals 18 residues. CDR3 coding DNA: TGTGCCAGCAGTAAATACAGCGCTCTAGCGGGGGTCGCAGATACGCAGTATTTT. This sequence encodes CASSKYSALAGVADTQYF.

This clonotype has more than one count but fewer than ten. V usage is TRBV15 and J usage is TRBJ2-1; D remains ambiguous. Trimming pared 1 base from V and 2 bases from J, leaving 3 bases between. Per the germline V gene, CDR1 is LNHNV and CDR2 is YYDKDF (reference sequence). This CDR3 spans 13 amino acids. CDR3 DNA: TGTGCCACCAGCAGAGGTACCTACAATGAGCAGTTCTTC. Encoded protein: CATSRGTYNEQFF.

This clonotype turned up a few times. The rearrangement uses TRBV3-1 and TRBJ2-3; D is uncertain. Trimming cost V 4 bases and J 0 bases, with 14 bases left between them. Germline V gives CDR1 LGHDT, CDR2 YNNKEL (reference sequence). CDR3 size: 16 residues. Here the CDR3 reads CASSPRGGYSTDTQYF. The CDR3 nucleotides are TGTGCCAGCAGCCCCCGAGGCGGTTATAGCACAGATACGCAGTATTTT.

This clonotype has at least ten counts. The rearrangement joins TRBV5-1 to TRBJ2-3; D unresolved. The V gene's germline CDR1 is SGHRS and CDR2 YFSETQ. Trimming took 0 bases from V and 4 from J, leaving 18 bases between them. The CDR3 spans 17 residues. CDR3 nucleotide sequence: TGCGCCAGCAGCTTGGCCGGATACCTTGGGATATCAGATACGCAGTATTTT. It is translated as CASSLAGYLGISDTQYF.

This chain links TRBV7-2 with TRBJ2-2, with D possibly TRBD2 on 6 matching bases. Trimming stripped 0 bases from V and 1 base from J, with 12 bases between. CDR3 length: 17 amino acids. Germline V gene sequence: CDR1 SGHTA, CDR2 FQGNSA. The CDR3, as DNA: TGTGCCAGCAGCTTAGCGGGGACTCTATTGAACACCGGGGAGCTGTTTTTT. Its translation: CASSLAGTLLNTGELFF.

The V gene is TRBV10-3, the J gene TRBJ2-1, with TRBD2 as a possible D gene (6 bases). There are 15 residues in the CDR3. Germline CDR1 is ENHRY and CDR2 is SYGVKD. Trimming left V 3 bases short and J 0 bases short, with 9 bases between. The chain's CDR3 is CAISDGRNSYNEQFF. CDR3 DNA: TGTGCCATCAGTGATGGGAGGAACTCCTACAATGAGCAGTTCTTC.

The V call is TRBV7-9, the J call TRBJ1-1; TRBD1 agrees at 11 bases. V shed 5 bases and J 1 base; nucleotides not matched to a gene: 9. The CDR3 contains 17 residues. Germline V gives CDR1 SEHNR, CDR2 FQNEAQ (reference sequence). CDR3 amino acids: CASSRPRDRGSNTEAFF. As DNA, the CDR3 is TGTGCCAGCAGCCGCCCCCGGGACAGGGGGTCGAACACTGAAGCTTTCTTT.

A few counts support this clonotype. The CDR3 DNA reads as TGTGCCAGCAGCTTAGTGACAGAAGGGGATCAGCCCCAGCATTTT. Protein product: CASSLVTEGDQPQHF. This chain uses TRBV7-8 with TRBJ1-5; possibly TRBD1 for D (5 bases). There are 15 residues in the CDR3. Germline values: CDR1 SGHVS, CDR2 FQNEAQ. V was clipped by 1 base and J by 5 bases, with 12 bases between them.

V is TRBV5-1 and J is TRBJ1-1; D remains unclear. The CDR3 totals 14 residues. The ends were cut back, 1 base at V and 1 base at J, with 8 bases in the middle. Germline loops: CDR1 SGHRS, CDR2 YFSETQ. The CDR3 DNA is TGCGCCAGCAGCTTGACATTCTCGAACACTGAAGCTTTCTTT. Its translation: CASSLTFSNTEAFF.

V gene TRBV20-1 combines with J gene TRBJ1-1, with D uncertain. This CDR3 comprises 13 residues. In germline, CDR1 is DFQATT, CDR2 SNEGSKA (reference sequence). The V end was cut by 7 bases, the J end by 4 bases, with 16 bases between. CDR3 DNA sequence: TGCAGTGATATTCGGCAGAATCCCACTGAAGCTTTCTTT. Translated, it gives CSDIRQNPTEAFF.

The chain couples TRBV7-3 to TRBJ1-4, with a tentative D call TRBD1 (5 bases). The germline V and J ends were trimmed by 9 bases and 8 bases, with 13 bases remaining between them. Germline V CDR1 and CDR2: SGHTA, FQGTGA. The CDR3 is 12 amino acids. CDR3 in amino acids: CARRIGDEKLFF. For the CDR3, the DNA is TGTGCCAGGAGAATAGGGGACGAAAAACTGTTTTTT.

There are a few counts of this clonotype. V and J are TRBV20-1 and TRBJ2-1, with D perhaps assigned TRBD1 or TRBD2 (5 bases each). Trimming took 6 bases from V and 4 from J, leaving 13 bases between them. Germline CDR1 reads DFQATT; CDR2 reads SNEGSKA (reference sequence). There are 13 residues in the CDR3. The CDR3 nucleotides are TGCAGTGCCAACGGGGACGGGTACAATGAGCAGTTCTTC. It yields the protein CSANGDGYNEQFF.

This chain joins TRBV28 and TRBJ1-1; D gene uncertain. V was pared by 8 bases and J by 2 bases, with 6 bases between. CDR3 length: 11 amino acids. The germline gives CDR1 MDHEN, CDR2 SYDVKM. This CDR3 reads CASPSNTEAFF. In DNA form, the CDR3 reads TGTGCCAGCCCGTCTAACACTGAAGCTTTCTTT.

The chain employs TRBV12-5 and TRBJ2-1; TRBD2 matches 10 bases. The CDR3 length is 12 residues. The germline CDR1 and CDR2 sequences are LGHNT and FRNRAP. With V trimmed by 6 bases and J by 7 bases, 0 bases remained unmatched. The chain's CDR3 is CASGLAGNEQFF. As DNA, the CDR3 is TGTGCTAGTGGACTAGCGGGGAATGAGCAGTTCTTC.

Only a few counts were recorded for this clonotype. V and J are TRBV29-1 and TRBJ1-1; perhaps TRBD1 as D (6 bases). V dropped 5 bases and J dropped 4 bases, with 14 bases sitting between them. Looked up from germline, CDR1 is SQVTM and CDR2 is ANQGSEA. The CDR3 covers 13 residues. In nucleotides, the CDR3 is TGCAGCGTTCAACCAGGGGTTGGCACTGAAGCTTTCTTT. Translation: CSVQPGVGTEAFF.

This chain connects TRBV6-2 or TRBV6-3 to TRBJ2-3; D is perhaps TRBD2 (5 bases). The CDR3 consists of 14 residues. The germline V gene encodes CDR1 MNHEY and CDR2 SVGEGT. Deletions cut 2 bases from V and 9 bases from J, with 15 bases between. The CDR3, as DNA: TGTGCCAGCAGTTACCCAACTAGTAGGAGGACGCAGTATTTT. Amino acids: CASSYPTSRRTQYF.

This clonotype was seen a single time. The chain employs TRBV27 and TRBJ2-5; D is possibly TRBD2 (5 bases). Germline V gene sequence: CDR1 MNHEY, CDR2 SMNVEV (reference sequence). The V end lost 5 bases, the J end lost 2 bases, and 15 bases lay between the germline ends. This CDR3 has 15 amino acids. Here the CDR3 reads CASSEGLPGQETQYF. The CDR3 nucleotides are TGTGCCAGCAGTGAAGGGCTCCCGGGACAAGAGACCCAGTACTTC.

The rearrangement joins TRBV7-2 to TRBJ2-1; D unresolved. V lost 1 base, J lost 8 bases, and 9 bases lay in between. The CDR3 extends over 13 amino acids. Germline CDR1 reads SGHTA; CDR2 reads FQGNSA. CDR3 coding DNA: TGTGCCAGCAGCTTAGGCCCCGTGTATGAGCAGTTCTTC. Protein product: CASSLGPVYEQFF. Based on the CDR3 plus reference TRBV7-2 and TRBJ2-1, the full variable domain is GAGVSQSPSNKVTEKGKDVELRCDPISGHTALYWYRQSLGQGLEFLIYFQGNSAPDKSGLPSDRFSAERTGGSVSTLTIQRTQQEDSAVYLCASSLGPVYEQFFGPGTRLTVL.

The CDR3 sequence is CAISESTVPPTIEEQYF. In nucleotides, the CDR3 is TGTGCCATCAGTGAGTCGACAGTCCCGCCCACTATTGAGGAGCAGTACTTC. V and J are TRBV10-3 and TRBJ2-7, with D possibly TRBD1 on 5 matching bases. The CDR3 runs to 17 residues. The V and J ends lost 0 bases and 7 bases respectively, with 22 bases between them. Per germline, CDR1 ENHRY and CDR2 SYGVKD.

Only a few counts were recorded for this clonotype. V is TRBV7-8 and J is TRBJ2-3; D call uncertain. The CDR3 length is 13 residues. Trimming shortened V by 1 base and J by 5 bases, and 7 bases separated the two germline ends. Germline CDR1 reads SGHVS; CDR2 reads FQNEAQ. The CDR3 nucleotides read TGTGCCAGCAGCTTAGAGCAGAGAGATACGCAGTATTTT. Translated, it gives CASSLEQRDTQYF.

The V gene is TRBV11-2, the J gene TRBJ2-5; 9 bases line up with TRBD1. The CDR3 extends over 19 amino acids. Germline CDR1 reads SGHAT; CDR2 reads FQNNGV. The J segment lost 1 base and the V segment lost 5 bases, leaving 17 bases of the junction unmatched. This CDR3 reads CASSRLGGGGGQGQETQYF. The CDR3 coding sequence is TGTGCCAGCAGCCGCCTTGGGGGGGGAGGGGGACAGGGCCAAGAGACCCAGTACTTC.

This clonotype was picked up many times. Here the CDR3 DNA reads TGCGCCAGCAGCTTTCTAGCGGGGGTTAATGAGCAGTTCTTC. Translating gives CASSFLAGVNEQFF. This chain connects TRBV5-1 to TRBJ2-1; TRBD2 agrees at 10 bases. The J segment lost 7 bases and the V segment lost 2 bases, leaving 3 bases of the junction unmatched. Germline assignment: CDR1 SGHRS and CDR2 YFSETQ. There are 14 residues in the CDR3.

This chain joins TRBV5-1 and TRBJ2-7, with 9 bases aligning to TRBD1. The CDR3 extends over 15 amino acids. V dropped 4 bases and J dropped 6; count of bases not matched to a gene: 11. Germline V gives CDR1 SGHRS, CDR2 YFSETQ. For the CDR3, the DNA is TGCGCCAGCAGCACGAACACCGGGACAGGGACCGAGCAGTACTTC. Its protein product is CASSTNTGTGTEQYF.

The rearrangement uses TRBV4-1 and TRBJ2-7; 8 nucleotides align to TRBD1. CDR3 size: 14 residues. V trimming: 3 bases; J trimming: 2 bases; junction bases outside the gene matches: 3. Germline V lookup: CDR1 MGHRA, CDR2 YSYEKL. The CDR3 here is CASSQIQGAYEQYF. DNA for the CDR3: TGCGCCAGCAGCCAGATACAGGGGGCCTACGAGCAGTACTTC.

This clonotype was counted a few times. The CDR3 DNA reads as TGTGCCAGCAGCGCCCGAGGGACTAGGAATGAGCAGTTCTTC. Its translation is CASSARGTRNEQFF. The rearrangement links TRBV7-9 to TRBJ2-1; TRBD2 agrees at 8 bases. The CDR3 runs 14 residues. Germline CDR1 is SEHNR and CDR2 is FQNEAQ (reference sequence). V lost 5 bases, J lost 7 bases, and 7 bases stayed unmatched.

This clonotype was seen only once. The chain carries TRBV3-1 and TRBJ2-3; D remains unclear. V lost 4 bases and J 0 bases, leaving 14 bases between the germline ends. This CDR3 is 16 amino acids long. CDR1 is LGHDT and CDR2 is YNNKEL in the germline V gene (reference sequence). In DNA, the CDR3 is TGTGCCAGCAGCCCGGGTGTGAAAACTAGCACAGATACGCAGTATTTT. The encoded protein is CASSPGVKTSTDTQYF.